These 4 T cell receptor beta chains were all obtained from the same sample, sequenced in a study of blood T cell repertoires in COVID-19. Sequencing used immunoSEQ multiplex PCR; TCRdb keeps in-frame clones, though not all of them. The sample includes a few hundred thousand clones, 75% to 85% of them seen just once. The sequencing sample was made of PBMCs or T cells enriched from blood (not recorded which). These receptors all come from a woman aged 40-49 years with acute COVID-19.

This clone appeared many times. This chain joins TRBV19 and TRBJ2-2; D ambiguous. This CDR3 region has 15 residues. Germline assignment: CDR1 LNHDA and CDR2 SQIVND (reference sequence). Deletions cut 5 bases from V and 3 bases from J, with 13 bases between. CDR3 nucleotides: TGTGCCAGTAGTCCCTCCTTTAGTCACACCGGGGAGCTGTTTTTT. Protein sequence: CASSPSFSHTGELFF. Variable domain in full (rest from reference TRBV19 and TRBJ2-2): DGGITQSPKYLFRKEGQNVTLSCEQNLNHDAMYWYRQDPGQGLRLIYYSQIVNDFQKGDIAEGYSVSREKKESFPLTVTSAQKNPTAFYLCASSPSFSHTGELFFGEGSRLTVL.

In this sample, this clone turned up once. The V call is TRBV4-2, the J call TRBJ1-1, with TRBD1 matching 8 bases. This CDR3 has 14 residues. Germline V gene data show CDR1 as LGHNA and CDR2 as YNFKEQ. The ends lost 3 bases at V and 0 bases at J; junction bases unmatched: 0. CDR3 residues: CASSQDRVNTEAFF. CDR3 DNA: TGTGCCAGCAGCCAGGACAGGGTGAACACTGAAGCTTTCTTT.

The chain carries TRBV15 and TRBJ2-3, with TRBD2 as a possible D gene (6 bases). Germline CDR1 is LNHNV and CDR2 is YYDKDF (reference sequence). The ends were cut back, 5 bases at V and 2 bases at J, with 17 bases in the middle. This CDR3 has 16 amino acids. CDR3 sequence reads: CATSSGTSPITDTQYF. DNA of the CDR3: TGTGCCACCAGCTCCGGGACTTCCCCCATCACAGATACGCAGTATTTT. Combining the CDR3 with reference TRBV15 and TRBJ2-3 gives the whole variable domain DAMVIQNPRYQVTQFGKPVTLSCSQTLNHNVMYWYQQKSSQAPKLLFHYYDKDFNNEADTPDNFQSRRPNTSFCFLDIRSPGLGDTAMYLCATSSGTSPITDTQYFGPGTRLTVL.

The rearrangement joins TRBV9 to TRBJ1-6; D gene unclear. Trimming pared 7 bases from V and 8 bases from J, leaving 16 bases between. Germline V gene lookup returns CDR1 SGDLS and CDR2 YYNGEE. The CDR3 extends over 14 amino acids. Here the CDR3 DNA reads TGTGCCAGCGCCCGCGCCGCGGTGGATTCACCCCTCCACTTT. As protein: CASARAAVDSPLHF.